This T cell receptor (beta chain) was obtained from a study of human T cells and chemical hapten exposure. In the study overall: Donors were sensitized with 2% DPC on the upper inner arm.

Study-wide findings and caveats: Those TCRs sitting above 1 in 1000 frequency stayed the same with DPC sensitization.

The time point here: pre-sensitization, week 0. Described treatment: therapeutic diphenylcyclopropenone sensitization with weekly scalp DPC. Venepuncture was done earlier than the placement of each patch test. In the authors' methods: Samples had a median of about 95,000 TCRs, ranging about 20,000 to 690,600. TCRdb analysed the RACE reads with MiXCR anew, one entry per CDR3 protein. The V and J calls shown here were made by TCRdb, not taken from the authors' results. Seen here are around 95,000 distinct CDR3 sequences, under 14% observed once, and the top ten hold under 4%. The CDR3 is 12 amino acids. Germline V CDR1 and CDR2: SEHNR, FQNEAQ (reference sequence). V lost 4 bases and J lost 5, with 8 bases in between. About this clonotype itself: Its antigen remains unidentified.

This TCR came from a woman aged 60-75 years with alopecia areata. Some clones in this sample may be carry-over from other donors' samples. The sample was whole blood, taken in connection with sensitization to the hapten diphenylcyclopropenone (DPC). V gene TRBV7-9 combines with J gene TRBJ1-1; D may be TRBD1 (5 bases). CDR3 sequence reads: CASSYDSTEAFF. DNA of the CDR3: TGTGCCAGCAGCTATGACAGTACTGAAGCTTTCTTT. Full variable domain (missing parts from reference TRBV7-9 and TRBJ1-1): DTGVSQNPRHKITKRGQNVTFRCDPISEHNRLYWYRQTLGQGPEFLTYFQNEAQLEKSRLLSDRFSAERPKGSFSTLEIQRTEQGDSAMYLCASSYDSTEAFFGQGTRLTVV.